This TCR beta chain appears in the sequencing data of a study of blood T cell repertoires in COVID-19. Study-wide context: Acute-phase and convalescent COVID-19 samples originated in the United States, Italy and Spain.

To note about this clone: Other DNA sequences in this specimen translate into the identical CDR3.

Libraries were prepared by immunoSEQ multiplex PCR; TCRdb keeps only in-frame clonotypes and omits some of them. The sample has around 220,000 clones; 70% to 90% are singletons. V dropped 0 bases and J dropped 4 bases, with 7 bases sitting between them. The CDR3 length is 13 residues. CDR1 is SGDLS and CDR2 is YYNGEE in the germline V gene. V and J are TRBV9 and TRBJ1-2; D remains ambiguous. The TCR was taken from a young man with active or convalescent COVID-19. Sequenced: peripheral blood. The CDR3 sequence is CASSVGGAYGYTF. Here the CDR3 DNA reads TGTGCCAGCAGCGTAGGGGGAGCCTATGGCTACACCTTC.